Detailed here is one TCR beta chain. Its antigen is unidentified. Per the germline V gene, CDR1 is ENHRY and CDR2 is SYGVKD. Trimming removed 6 bases from V and 0 bases from J; junction bases left unmatched: 7. The CDR3 spans 15 residues. This record comes from a study of shared clonotypes between healthy human individuals. Notes on the study in general: Among a few donors, around 5% of naive CD4 clonotypes were found in common.

Clones were read by immunoSEQ multiplex PCR, and TCRdb kept only the in-frame ones, dropping some. In the table there are roughly 1,100,000 clones, about 75% of which are singletons. The chain couples TRBV10-3 to TRBJ1-2, with TRBD1 matching over 7 bases. Sequencing input: memory CD4+ T cells sorted from blood. The subset: CD45RA-negative fraction. This clonotype was sampled from a man between 18 and 29 years old in good health. The CDR3 DNA follows: TGTGCCATCAGCCCGGGACAGACCTCTAACTATGGCTACACCTTC. Protein product: CAISPGQTSNYGYTF.